This TCR beta chain was profiled in a study of blood T cell repertoires in COVID-19. The overall study: Spain, Italy and the United States supplied samples that represented acute and convalescent COVID-19.

Participants spanned ages 18 to 89 years and resided in roughly 26 US areas. Germline V gene data show CDR1 as MGHRA and CDR2 as YSYEKL. Trimming took 0 bases from V and 4 from J; bases not matched to a gene: 5. This CDR3 is 15 amino acids long. Measured with immunoSEQ multiplex PCR; TCRdb has only the in-frame clones, and not every one. This sample has 170,000 or so clones, with 80% to 90% found just once. The receptor was isolated from a woman between 18 and 29 years old who had recovered from COVID-19. Sequenced material: PBMCs or T cells enriched from blood (not recorded which). The chain couples TRBV4-1 to TRBJ2-7; 8 bases line up with TRBD2. The CDR3 DNA is TGCGCCAGCAGCCAAGAGGCGGTAGCGGGGTACGAGCAGTACTTC. Amino acids: CASSQEAVAGYEQYF.